These 15 T cell receptor beta chains were all obtained from the same sample, sequenced in a study of identical twins (dated by TCRdb to about 2016). Libraries were made using 5' RACE. Sequencer: Illumina HiSeq 2000. TCRdb reprocessing: public reads trimmed at Q25 with fastp, clones called with MiXCR, in-frame beta chains kept. Rows with one shared CDR3 protein collapse into an entry with the most common genes and DNA. The sample yields about 340,000 distinct CDR3 sequences; approximately 10% were counted once. Of the sample, over 7% falls within the top ten clones. The source material was naive T cells sorted from blood. The cell subset or site label corresponds to: cells isolated with a human naive T-cell isolation kit. Receptors were obtained from a woman between 50 and 59 years old in good health.

This clonotype was seen a few times. This chain connects TRBV20-1 to TRBJ2-5; 10 nucleotides match TRBD2. Trimming removed 4 bases from V and 4 bases from J; junction bases left unmatched: 3. The CDR3 spans 13 residues. Germline values: CDR1 DFQATT, CDR2 SNEGSKA (reference sequence). The CDR3 region is CSATLAGVETQYF. DNA for the CDR3: TGCAGTGCTACTCTAGCGGGAGTAGAGACCCAGTACTTC.

This clonotype was counted between two and nine times. The rearrangement joins TRBV9 to TRBJ1-4; D ambiguous. CDR1 and CDR2 (germline): SGDLS, YYNGEE. There are 12 residues in the CDR3. Trimming pared 0 bases from V and 14 bases from J, leaving 11 bases between. In DNA, the CDR3 is TGTGCCAGCAGCGTAGGCGGCGGCCCTCTGTTTTTT. It yields the protein CASSVGGGPLFF.

This clonotype was observed many times. CDR3 bases: TGTGCCATCAGTGGGACAGGGGGCGCGGGAGCTTTCTTT. Translated: CAISGTGGAGAFF. This chain connects TRBV10-3 to TRBJ1-1; 11 bases are a match to TRBD1. CDR3 length: 13 residues. In germline, CDR1 is ENHRY, CDR2 SYGVKD. The V gene end was trimmed by 4 bases and the J gene end by 10 bases; junction bases not matched to a gene: 5.

This clonotype was picked up many times. V gene TRBV12-3 or TRBV12-4 combines with J gene TRBJ1-2, with a tentative D call TRBD1 (5 bases). Trimming stripped 3 bases from V and 8 bases from J, with 10 bases between. The CDR3 covers 12 residues. As DNA, the CDR3 is TGTGCCAGCAGTTTCCGTCAGGGAGGCTACACCTTC. Its translation is CASSFRQGGYTF.

This clonotype was counted between two and nine times. The chain couples TRBV12-3 or TRBV12-4 to TRBJ2-7; D perhaps matches TRBD2 (6 bases). The CDR3 is 14 amino acids. V dropped 6 bases and J dropped 4 bases, with 16 bases sitting between them. CDR3 sequence reads: CASSRRGNSYEQYV. CDR3 DNA sequence: TGTGCCAGCAGCCGACGGGGGAACTCTTACGAGCAGTACGTC.

The rearrangement links TRBV6-6 to TRBJ2-7; no clear D gene. The V end lost 9 bases, the J end lost 0 bases, and 15 bases lay between the germline ends. CDR1 is MNHNY and CDR2 is SVGAGI in the germline V gene (reference sequence). The CDR3 is 14 amino acids. The CDR3 bases are TGTGCCAGTCGATCCCCAGGCCCCTCCTACGAGCAGTACGTC. Translation: CASRSPGPSYEQYV.

There are a few counts of this clonotype. V and J are TRBV19 and TRBJ1-1; D ambiguous. In germline, CDR1 is LNHDA, CDR2 SQIVND (reference sequence). V lost 0 bases and J 1 base, leaving 3 bases between the germline ends. The CDR3 consists of 13 residues. The CDR3 DNA is TGTGCCAGTAGTATAGACCCGAACACTGAAGCTTTCTTT. Translation gives CASSIDPNTEAFF.

The chain recombines TRBV20-1 with TRBJ2-1; tentatively, D is TRBD2 (6 bases). Germline CDR1 and CDR2: DFQATT and SNEGSKA (reference sequence). V was pared by 4 bases and J by 3 bases, with 13 bases between. The CDR3 has 14 amino acids. The CDR3 DNA follows: TGCAGTGCTAATGAGCTAGCGAACTACAATGAGCAGTTCTTC. Protein product: CSANELANYNEQFF.

This chain connects TRBV6-4 to TRBJ2-3, with 9 bases aligning to TRBD2. Germline V lookup: CDR1 MRHNA, CDR2 SNTAGT. CDR3 length: 14 amino acids. The V segment lost 6 bases and the J segment 1 base; nucleotides outside the gene matches: 2. The chain's CDR3 is CASSQREGTDTQYF. The CDR3 region has the DNA TGTGCCAGCAGCCAGCGGGAGGGCACAGATACGCAGTATTTT.

This clonotype showed up just a few times. The chain has TRBV15 and TRBJ2-3, with a weak D call TRBD1 (5 bases). Germline CDR1 LNHNV, CDR2 YYDKDF (reference sequence). The CDR3 runs to 15 residues. Trimming took 1 base from V and 3 from J, leaving 11 bases between them. CDR3 DNA sequence: TGTGCCACCAGCAGAGGAAGGGGTGGAACAGATACGCAGTATTTT. Translating gives CATSRGRGGTDTQYF.

The table lists this clonotype with a few counts. The genes are TRBV12-3 or TRBV12-4 and TRBJ2-1, with 11 bases that match TRBD2. There are 16 residues in the CDR3. The junction had 4 bases not matched to a gene; V was cut back by 3 bases and J by 3 bases. CDR3 loop: CASSFVGTSGYNEQFF. In DNA, the CDR3 is TGTGCCAGCAGTTTTGTCGGGACTAGCGGCTACAATGAGCAGTTCTTC.

Only a few counts were recorded for this clonotype. At one of its ends the junction is not consistent with the germline gene, which may arise from a read error. This rearrangement joins TRBV5-6 to TRBJ2-2; D unclear. Germline loops: CDR1 SGHDT, CDR2 YYEEEE. This CDR3 contains 15 residues. CDR3 in amino acids: CASSLGYPNTGELFF. The CDR3 coding sequence is TGTGCCAGCAGTTTGGGTTACCCCAACACCGGGGAGCTGTTTTTT. The full variable domain, its missing parts supplied by reference TRBV5-6 and TRBJ2-2, is DAGVTQSPTHLIKTRGQQVTLRCSPKSGHDTVSWYQQALGQGPQFIFQYYEEEERQRGNFPDRFSGHQFPNYSSELNVNALLLGDSALYLCASSLGYPNTGELFFGEGSRLTVL.

This clonotype was seen many times. The rearrangement uses TRBV12-3 or TRBV12-4 and TRBJ2-5; 9 bases are shared with TRBD2. J gave up 1 base and V 7 bases, and 7 bases lay outside the gene matches. The CDR3 length is 15 residues. CDR3 sequence (DNA): TGTGCCAGCAAAGCTAGCGGGGAAACCCAAGAGACCCAGTACTTC. It codes for CASKASGETQETQYF.

J is TRBJ1-1 and V is TRBV3-1; D remains unclear. Germline lookup yields CDR1 LGHDT and CDR2 YNNKEL (reference sequence). V lost 2 bases and J 4 bases, leaving 20 bases between the germline ends. CDR3 length: 17 amino acids. The CDR3 bases are TGTGCCAGCAGCCAATGGGTAAAGGGCAAAAAGGGCACTGAAGCTTTCTTT. Residues: CASSQWVKGKKGTEAFF.

The rearrangement joins TRBV2 to TRBJ1-1; D remains ambiguous. Germline V lookup: CDR1 SNHLY, CDR2 FYNNEI. Between the trimmed V and J ends, which lost 11 bases and 1 base, there was a span of 11 bases. This CDR3 is 12 amino acids long. CDR3 loop: CAGGSSNTEAFF. The CDR3 DNA is TGTGCCGGAGGCAGCTCGAACACTGAAGCTTTCTTT.